A selection of T cell receptor beta chains follows, all from one sample in a study of regulatory T cells in long-lasting Graves disease. TCRdb fed the multiplex PCR reads into MiXCR, producing one record per CDR3 protein. The sample carries about 220,000 distinct CDR3 sequences, 15% to 20% recorded once. The sample consisted of peripheral blood mononuclear cells (PBMCs), taken at new diagnosis, from a patient treated with antithyroid drugs. The receptors stem from a female donor with Graves disease. Each CDR3 is given without its conserved first and last residue.

j_call v_call cdr3_aa
TRBJ2-1 TRBV19 ATGGGTGFYNEQF
TRBJ1-2 TRBV12-3/TRBV12-4 ASSLGEGTGYGYT
TRBJ2-1 TRBV6-5 ASSYRTGWNEQF
TRBJ2-3 TRBV27 ASSLSRPPDTQY
TRBJ2-7 TRBV12-3/TRBV12-4 ASSLLGDEQY
TRBJ1-5 TRBV6-5 ASSYTGRQPQH
TRBJ2-1 TRBV6-5 ASSFTSGSSNEQF
TRBJ1-1 TRBV7-3 ASSLEAGATEAF
TRBJ2-1 TRBV18 ASSPIGTSGRGEQF
TRBJ2-5 TRBV28 ASSLNYNQETQY
TRBJ2-4 TRBV3-1 ASSQLGGAENIQY
TRBJ1-1 TRBV2 ASSRGLRDEAF
TRBJ2-2 TRBV11-2 ASSLGELVRGTGELF
TRBJ2-1 TRBV19 ASRFGGIDNEQF
TRBJ2-3 TRBV2 ASSEERRTGASTDTQY
TRBJ2-2 TRBV20-1 SALAGTSSTGELF
TRBJ1-4 TRBV29-1 SVQGASNEKLF
TRBJ2-2 TRBV4-2 ASSQTPGGARRTGELF
TRBJ1-1 TRBV20-1 SATPTGPTPWTEAF
TRBJ2-1 TRBV20-1 SAGTYNEQF
TRBJ2-1 TRBV5-1 ASSAGLAREQF
TRBJ2-3 TRBV28 ASSEQFTDTQY
TRBJ2-1 TRBV20-1 SAGDWYNEQF
TRBJ1-2 TRBV9 ASSVVYTSYGYT
TRBJ1-4 TRBV30 AWSNPDRFNEKLF
TRBJ2-2 TRBV6-1 ASSDSQATGELF
TRBJ1-1 TRBV20-1 SAPRTGFGTEAF
TRBJ1-1 TRBV6-5 ASSSDRGWAF
TRBJ2-7 TRBV4-1 ASSQAGHSYEQY
TRBJ2-7 TRBV7-9 ASSLAGPRYEQY
TRBJ2-5 TRBV27 ASSPFRVKAGSKTQY
TRBJ2-2 TRBV11-3 ASSLKVRVGNTGELF
TRBJ2-7 TRBV6-4 ASSFTSGRLEQY